A selection of T cell receptor beta chains follows, all from one sample in a study of CD8 T cells in ankylosing spondylitis. TCRdb re-called the 5' RACE reads with MiXCR, one entry per CDR3 protein. The sample has roughly 220,000 distinct CDR3 sequences, roughly a tenth seen once; the top ten hold about a fifth. The sample was blood, either unsorted or a sorted T cell fraction (not recorded which). Receptors were obtained from a male donor with ankylosing spondylitis or in good health (not recorded which). CDR3s include the opening cysteine and the closing phenylalanine or tryptophan. D genes are given only for firm matches. Clone size is given for some rows only: seen once, a few or many times, or a class if the clone is expanded.

v_call	clone_size	j_call	d_call	cdr3_nt	cdr3_aa
TRBV29-1	many	TRBJ2-3	NA	TGCAGCGTTGGATACCGGGGTGGGGATACGCAGTATTTT	CSVGYRGGDTQYF
TRBV11-2	many	TRBJ1-2	TRBD1	TGTGCCAGCAGCCGACAGGGCTCCTATGGCTACACCTTC	CASSRQGSYGYTF
TRBV28	many	TRBJ1-6	NA	TGTGCCAGCAGTTTAGAAGGGGTAGAGGGCTCCTATAATTCACCCCTCCACTTT	CASSLEGVEGSYNSPLHF
TRBV4-2	NA	TRBJ2-6	NA	TGTGCCAGCAGCCGTGGGACTCGAAGCTCTGGGGCCAACGTCCTGACTTTC	CASSRGTRSSGANVLTF
TRBV27	many	TRBJ2-2	NA	TGTGCCAGCACCCCCTCCCGGGGTGGGACCGGGGAGCTGTTTTTT	CASTPSRGGTGELFF
TRBV28	NA	TRBJ2-1	NA	TGTGCCAGCAGTGCGTCCGCCAATGAGCAGTTCTTC	CASSASANEQFF
TRBV25-1	many	TRBJ2-2	NA	TGTGCCAGCTCATCAACTCGGGACCTTAACACCGGGGAGCTGTTTTTT	CASSSTRDLNTGELFF
TRBV12-3/TRBV12-4	many	TRBJ1-5	NA	TGTGCCAGCAGTTTTCAACCCGGAAGACAGGGCAATCAGCCCCAGCATTTT	CASSFQPGRQGNQPQHF
TRBV30	many	TRBJ1-2	NA	TGTGCCTGGAGTGACTCACCCGAGGGGGGCTACACCTTC	CAWSDSPEGGYTF
TRBV9	many	TRBJ2-1	NA	TGTGCCAGCAGCGTAGTGGGGTCCGGGCGTGAGCAGTTCTTC	CASSVVGSGREQFF
TRBV5-1	NA	TRBJ1-3	TRBD1	TGCGCCAGCAGCAAAGGACAGGGGGCGCGGGGCTCTGGAAACACCATATATTTT	CASSKGQGARGSGNTIYF
TRBV28	NA	TRBJ2-7	NA	TGTGCCAGCAGTTTCCGCTCCCCCTACGAGCAGTACTTC	CASSFRSPYEQYF
TRBV20-1	many	TRBJ2-7	TRBD1	TGCAGTGCTAGTGGACAGGTGCAGTACTTC	CSASGQVQYF
TRBV3-1	many	TRBJ2-1	NA	TGTGCCAGCAGCCAAAGGGGACCGTACAATGAGCAGTTCTTC	CASSQRGPYNEQFF
TRBV5-1	many	TRBJ1-3	NA	TGCGCCAGCAGCTTGGAAGGGATGGGAAACACCATATATTTT	CASSLEGMGNTIYF
TRBV11-2	many	TRBJ2-3	NA	TGTGCCAGCATCTTGAAGGTCAGGGGCACAGATACGCAGTATTTT	CASILKVRGTDTQYF
TRBV24-1	many	TRBJ2-7	TRBD1	TGTGCCACCAGTGATCCCGGGACAGGGGAATACGAGCAGTACTTC	CATSDPGTGEYEQYF
TRBV20-1	few	TRBJ2-3	NA	TGCAGTGCTAGAGGCCGTAATCCTCCGGCAGATACGCAGTATTTT	CSARGRNPPADTQYF
TRBV20-1	NA	TRBJ2-1	TRBD2	TGCAGTGCAAGCCGAGGACTAGCGGGCAGAAAAGAGCAGTGCTTC	CSASRGLAGRKEQCF
TRBV20-1	few	TRBJ2-3	NA	TGCAGTGCTAGAGATCGGACGGGGGCTAGCACAGATACGCAGTATTTT	CSARDRTGASTDTQYF
TRBV3-1	NA	TRBJ2-1	TRBD2	TGTGCCAGCAGCCAAGAGGCTTCGCGGGGGGTTCGGCAGTTCTTC	CASSQEASRGVRQFF
TRBV7-2	NA	TRBJ1-5	TRBD1	TGTGCCAGCAGCGCCCGGACAGGGCTTGAACAGCCCCAGCATTTT	CASSARTGLEQPQHF